This TCR beta chain was retrieved from a study of blood T cell repertoires in COVID-19. Study context: COVID-19 samples from acute and convalescent phases originated in the United States, Italy and Spain. From T cells, B-cell-depleted T cells, or PBMCs came the material, which was cDNA or gDNA.

Germline V gives CDR1 MDHEN, CDR2 SYDVKM. V lost 8 bases and J 3 bases, leaving 8 bases between the germline ends. This CDR3 spans 12 amino acids. In the original analysis: Estimated nucleated cell counts came from reference gene primer amplification. Assay: immunoSEQ multiplex PCR; the TCRdb copy retains only in-frame clones and omits some. Clonal size and the V and J genes are those of that table, whereas D and trimming came from the DNA. The sample includes about 110,000 clones, around nine tenths of them seen just once. This chain uses TRBV28 with TRBJ1-5; D is perhaps TRBD1 (6 bases). Specimen: peripheral blood. This clonotype was obtained from a human donor in a cohort sampled during active COVID-19. The CDR3 reads CASRDNNQPQHF. For the CDR3, the DNA is TGTGCCAGCCGGGACAACAATCAGCCCCAGCATTTT.